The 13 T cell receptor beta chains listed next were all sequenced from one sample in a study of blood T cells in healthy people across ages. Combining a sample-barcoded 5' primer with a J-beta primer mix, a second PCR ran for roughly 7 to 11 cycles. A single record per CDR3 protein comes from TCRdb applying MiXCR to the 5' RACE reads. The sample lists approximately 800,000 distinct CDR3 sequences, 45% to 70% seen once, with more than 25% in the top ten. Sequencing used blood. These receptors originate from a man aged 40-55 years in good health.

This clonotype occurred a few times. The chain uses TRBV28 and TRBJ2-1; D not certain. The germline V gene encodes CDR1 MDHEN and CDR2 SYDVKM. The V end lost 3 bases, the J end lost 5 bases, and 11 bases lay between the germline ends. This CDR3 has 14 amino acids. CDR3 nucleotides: TGTGCCAGCAGTTTGGTGGTGGGAAACAATGAGCAGTTCTTC. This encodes CASSLVVGNNEQFF.

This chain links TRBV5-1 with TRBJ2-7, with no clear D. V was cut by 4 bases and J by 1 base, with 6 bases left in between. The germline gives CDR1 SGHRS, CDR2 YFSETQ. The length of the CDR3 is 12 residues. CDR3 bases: TGCGCCAGCAGCCAGGAGTCCTACGAGCAGTACTTC. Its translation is CASSQESYEQYF.

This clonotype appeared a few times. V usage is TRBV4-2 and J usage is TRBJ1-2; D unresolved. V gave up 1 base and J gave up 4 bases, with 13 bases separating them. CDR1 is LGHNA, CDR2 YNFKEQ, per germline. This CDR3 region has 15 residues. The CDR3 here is CASSQVPGSGYGYTF. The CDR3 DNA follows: TGTGCCAGCAGCCAAGTCCCGGGAAGTGGCTATGGCTACACCTTC.

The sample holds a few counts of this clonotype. DNA for the CDR3: TGCAGTGCTAGAGAGAGGACTCTAAAAGAGACCCAGTACTTC. Translation: CSARERTLKETQYF. The rearrangement links TRBV20-1 to TRBJ2-5, with D perhaps TRBD2 (5 bases). CDR1 is DFQATT, CDR2 SNEGSKA, per germline (reference sequence). The CDR3 runs 14 residues. Trimming removed 0 bases at V and 3 bases at J, with 11 bases between.

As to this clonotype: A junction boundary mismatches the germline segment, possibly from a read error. The CDR3 DNA reads as TGTGCTAGCAGCAACCCCGTGGGAGCCCAAGAGACCCAGTACTTC. Translating it yields CASSNPVGAQETQYF. The chain is built from TRBV7-7 and TRBJ2-5; D may be TRBD2 (5 bases). Germline CDR1 reads SSHAT; CDR2 reads FNYEAQ (reference sequence). There are 15 residues in the CDR3.

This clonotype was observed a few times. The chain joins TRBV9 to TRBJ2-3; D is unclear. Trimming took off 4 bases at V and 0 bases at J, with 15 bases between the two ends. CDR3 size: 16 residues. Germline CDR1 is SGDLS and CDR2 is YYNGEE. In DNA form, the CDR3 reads TGTGCCAGCAGCCCTCCCGAGGCAGCTAGCACAGATACGCAGTATTTT. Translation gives CASSPPEAASTDTQYF.

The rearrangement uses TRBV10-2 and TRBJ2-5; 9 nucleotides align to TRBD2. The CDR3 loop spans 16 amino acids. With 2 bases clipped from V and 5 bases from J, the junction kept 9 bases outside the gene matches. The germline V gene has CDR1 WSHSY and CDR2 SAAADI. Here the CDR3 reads CASSEVAGGPMETQYF. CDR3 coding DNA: TGCGCCAGCAGTGAGGTCGCGGGAGGGCCTATGGAGACCCAGTACTTC.

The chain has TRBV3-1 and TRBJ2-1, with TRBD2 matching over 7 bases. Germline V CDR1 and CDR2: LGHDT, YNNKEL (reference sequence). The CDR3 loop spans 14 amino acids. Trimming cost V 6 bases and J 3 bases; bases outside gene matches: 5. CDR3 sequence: CASSEAGLYNEQFF. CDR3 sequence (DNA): TGTGCCAGCAGTGAAGCGGGGCTCTACAATGAGCAGTTCTTC.

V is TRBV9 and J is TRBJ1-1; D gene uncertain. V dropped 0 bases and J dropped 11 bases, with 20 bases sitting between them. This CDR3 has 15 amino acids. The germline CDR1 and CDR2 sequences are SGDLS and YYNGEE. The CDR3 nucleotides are TGTGCCAGCAGCGTAGATCCCGCGGCAAGTCAACGCGCTTTCTTT. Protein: CASSVDPAASQRAFF. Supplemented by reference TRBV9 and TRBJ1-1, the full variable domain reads DSGVTQTPKHLITATGQRVTLRCSPRSGDLSVYWYQQSLDQGLQFLIQYYNGEERAKGNILERFSAQQFPDLHSELNLSSLELGDSALYFCASSVDPAASQRAFFGQGTRLTVV.

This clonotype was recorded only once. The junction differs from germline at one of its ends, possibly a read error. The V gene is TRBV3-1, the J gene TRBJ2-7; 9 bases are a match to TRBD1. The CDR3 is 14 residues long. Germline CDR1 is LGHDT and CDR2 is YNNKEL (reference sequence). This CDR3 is CVSSQGDRDYEQYF. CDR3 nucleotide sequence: TGTGTCAGCAGCCAGGGGGACAGGGACTACGAGCAGTACTTC.

CDR3 bases: TGTGCCAGCAGTGAAGGAACGCGCTTGCGGGAGGGCACAGATACGCAGTATTTT. This gives the protein CASSEGTRLREGTDTQYF. This rearrangement joins TRBV6-1 to TRBJ2-3; TRBD2 agrees at 8 bases. Germline V gene sequence: CDR1 MNHNS, CDR2 SASEGT. V was pared by 1 base and J by 1 base, with 10 bases of the junction left unmatched. The CDR3 consists of 18 residues.

CDR3 protein: CASSPLYRDRETQYF. The DNA for the CDR3 is TGTGCCAGCTCACCACTATACAGGGATAGAGAGACCCAGTACTTC. This chain uses TRBV18 with TRBJ2-5, with D perhaps matching TRBD1 (6 bases). CDR1 and CDR2 from the germline V gene are KGHSH and LQKENI. The V gene lost 1 base and the J gene lost 4 bases, with 13 bases spanning the gap. This CDR3 contains 15 residues.

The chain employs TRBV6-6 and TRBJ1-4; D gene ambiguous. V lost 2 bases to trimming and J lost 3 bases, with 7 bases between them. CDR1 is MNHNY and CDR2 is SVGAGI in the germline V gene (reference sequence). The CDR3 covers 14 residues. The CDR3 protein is CASSYPGSNEKLFF. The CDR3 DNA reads TGTGCCAGCAGTTACCCGGGTTCTAATGAAAAACTGTTTTTT.